This TCR beta chain was sequenced for a study of blood T cell repertoires in COVID-19. Overall study context: From T cells, B-cell-depleted T cells, or PBMCs came the material, which was cDNA or gDNA.

The CDR3 is made up of 13 amino acids. V gave up 2 bases and J gave up 8 bases, with 7 bases separating them. Germline V gene sequence: CDR1 SGHVS, CDR2 FQNEAQ. Original processing notes: Researchers report that nucleated cell counts were estimated from reference gene primer amplification. This table comes from immunoSEQ multiplex PCR, and its TCRdb copy is limited to in-frame clones, with some not included. V and J calls and clone size are given by that table; D and trimming were obtained from the DNA. The sample has about 250,000 clones; 81% are singletons. This chain links TRBV7-8 with TRBJ1-6; possibly TRBD1 for D (5 bases). The source of this sequence is a woman of 80 years or more with acute or convalescent COVID-19. Specimen: peripheral blood. CDR3 protein: CASSLSGDSPLHF. As DNA, the CDR3 is TGTGCCAGCAGCTTATCGGGGGATTCACCCCTCCACTTT.